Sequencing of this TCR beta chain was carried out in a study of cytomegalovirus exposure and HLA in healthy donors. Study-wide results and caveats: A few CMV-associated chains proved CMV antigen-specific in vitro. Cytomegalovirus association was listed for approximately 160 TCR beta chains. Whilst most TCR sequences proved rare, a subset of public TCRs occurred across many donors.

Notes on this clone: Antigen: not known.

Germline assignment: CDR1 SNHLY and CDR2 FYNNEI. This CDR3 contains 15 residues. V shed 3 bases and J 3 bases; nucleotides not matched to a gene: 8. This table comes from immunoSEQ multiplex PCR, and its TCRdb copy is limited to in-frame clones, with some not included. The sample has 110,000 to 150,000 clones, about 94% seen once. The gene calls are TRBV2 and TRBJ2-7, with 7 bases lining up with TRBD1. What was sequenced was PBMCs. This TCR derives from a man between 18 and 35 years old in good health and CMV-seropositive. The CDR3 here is CASSDGRTGDYEQYF. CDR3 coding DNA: TGTGCCAGCAGTGATGGCCGGACAGGTGACTACGAGCAGTACTTC.